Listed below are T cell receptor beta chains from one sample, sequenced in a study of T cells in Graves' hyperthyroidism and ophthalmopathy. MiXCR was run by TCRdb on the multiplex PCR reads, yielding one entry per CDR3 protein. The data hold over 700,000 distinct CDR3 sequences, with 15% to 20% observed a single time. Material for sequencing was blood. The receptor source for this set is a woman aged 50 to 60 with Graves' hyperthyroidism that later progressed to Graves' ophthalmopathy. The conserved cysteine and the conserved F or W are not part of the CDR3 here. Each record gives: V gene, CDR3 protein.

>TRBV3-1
ASSHITGTGAYGYT
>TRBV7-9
ASSLGQLDTEAF
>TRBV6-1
ASSRTGYGEQY
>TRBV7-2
ARRGSWFGYT
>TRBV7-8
ASSLVSFGPNTEAF
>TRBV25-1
ASSDSQADYNEQF
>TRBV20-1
SARRTGGVETQY
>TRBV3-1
ASSQSGGNTGELF
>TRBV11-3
ASSLQRGGLGEQF
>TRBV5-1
ASSRGGQAGQETQY
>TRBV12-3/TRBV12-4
ASTRGGGEDTQY
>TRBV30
AWNGRDYKAF
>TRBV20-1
SARVVLAGGVGDTQY
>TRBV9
ASSATVGVETQY
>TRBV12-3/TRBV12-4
ASSPVAGPRY
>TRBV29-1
SARVSSGNTIY
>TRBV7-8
ASSLGDIGGYT
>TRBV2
ASSERLGSGELF
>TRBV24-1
ATSAGQGHGYT
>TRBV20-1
SAGEAGWNIQY
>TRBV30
AWSDSQPGPEAF
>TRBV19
ASKVDPLQRNTIY
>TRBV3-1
ASSHLRTADYGYT
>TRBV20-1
SATGTSGGVPDTQY
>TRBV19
ASSHNLAASTDTQY
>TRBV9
ASSVGTGQGQTNEKLF
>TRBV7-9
ASSSQVGRGSTDTQY
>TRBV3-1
ASSQDSSPYQPQH
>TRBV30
AWSVLSTGELF
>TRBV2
ASSARLFENTEAF
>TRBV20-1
SARDLRTGSGQPQH
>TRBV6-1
ASSFTQGIIEAF
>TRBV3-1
ASTPGGGNGYGYT
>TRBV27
ASSPGGTQPQH
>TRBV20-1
SARDLGGGARTTGELF
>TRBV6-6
ASSYSIAGLETQY
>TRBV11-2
ASSLGQGINQPQH
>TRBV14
ASSRTPEKLF
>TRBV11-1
ASSLEGHDTGELF
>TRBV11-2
ASMLPGLVSEQF
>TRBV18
ASSRTGQGVRNEQF